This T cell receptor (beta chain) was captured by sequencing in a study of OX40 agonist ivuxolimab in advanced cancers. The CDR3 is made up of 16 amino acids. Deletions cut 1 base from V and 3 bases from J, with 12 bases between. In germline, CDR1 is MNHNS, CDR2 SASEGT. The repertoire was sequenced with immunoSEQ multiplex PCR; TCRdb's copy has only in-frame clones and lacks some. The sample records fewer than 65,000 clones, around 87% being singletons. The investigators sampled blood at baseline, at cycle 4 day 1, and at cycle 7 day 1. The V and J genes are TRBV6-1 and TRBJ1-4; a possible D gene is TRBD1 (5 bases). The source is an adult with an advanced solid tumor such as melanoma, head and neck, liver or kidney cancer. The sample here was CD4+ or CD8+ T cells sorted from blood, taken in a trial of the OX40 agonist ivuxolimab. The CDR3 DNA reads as TGTGCCAGCAGTGAAGGTGGAAGGGGAGCTAATGAAAAACTGTTTTTT. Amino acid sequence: CASSEGGRGANEKLFF.